These T cell receptor beta chains were read from a single sample in a study of T cell repertoires in cytomegalovirus infection. TCRdb passed the reads through MiXCR, listing each CDR3 protein once. The sample gives under 150,000 distinct CDR3 sequences, 7% to 9.5% of which show up once; over 9% is in the top ten. The sequenced sample consisted of PBMCs. These receptors were collected from a human donor in good health (CMV status not recorded). Some clones in this sample may be carry-over from other donors' samples. Each CDR3 is given with its conserved first and last residue. The D gene is left open where the match is weak.

length	V	D	J	CDR3
14	TRBV19	TRBD1	TRBJ1-5	CASSLTGVNQPQHF
13	TRBV20-1	-	TRBJ2-5	CSARGDNQETQYF
14	TRBV20-1	TRBD1	TRBJ1-1	CSASSLDRATEAFF
17	TRBV7-9	-	TRBJ2-5	CASSLEGWSGLSETQYF
16	TRBV5-1	-	TRBJ1-1	CASSPQPSQAGTEAFF
14	TRBV25-1	-	TRBJ1-5	CASSELTANQPQHF
12	TRBV19	-	TRBJ1-2	CASKVGASGYTF
15	TRBV9	-	TRBJ2-1	CASSNTGSSYNEQFF
14	TRBV12-5	-	TRBJ2-4	CASAPGAPKNIQYF
12	TRBV28	TRBD1	TRBJ1-1	CASSGGQGKAFF
13	TRBV14	TRBD1	TRBJ1-2	CASSAGTEYGYTF
14	TRBV4-1	TRBD1	TRBJ2-1	CASSPWDRDNEQFF
15	TRBV30	TRBD2	TRBJ2-2	CAWSVGGLRTGELFF
13	TRBV10-3	TRBD2	TRBJ2-1	CAISGGGFNEQFF
14	TRBV12-3/TRBV12-4	-	TRBJ1-1	CASSPTGSGTEAFF
15	TRBV20-1	-	TRBJ2-3	CSANSLGGTADTQYF
14	TRBV2	-	TRBJ1-1	CASSPLGGGTEAFF
12	TRBV20-1	-	TRBJ1-5	CSTGNSNQPQHF